The 4 T cell receptor beta chains reported below all come from one sample, sequenced in a study of blood T cell repertoires in COVID-19 (dated by TCRdb to about 2020). The library was built by means of the immunoSEQ multiplex PCR assay. TCRdb mirrors the immuneACCESS table, restricted to in-frame sequences. Some clones are absent from its copies; in checked studies, under half trace to an unresolved V gene, and the reason for the others is unknown. This sample comprises about 100,000 clones, about 85% of them detected only once. Together, the top ten hold 2% of the sample. The sequenced sample consisted of peripheral blood. The receptors were gathered from a man aged 50-60 years with active COVID-19.

The chain links TRBV9 to TRBJ1-1; 7 bases map to TRBD1. Germline V gene data show CDR1 as SGDLS and CDR2 as YYNGEE. V dropped 2 bases and J dropped 6; count of bases not matched to a gene: 4. The CDR3 length is 13 residues. In DNA, the CDR3 is TGTGCCAGCAGCGTTCGACAGGGCGCTGAAGCTTTCTTT. It specifies CASSVRQGAEAFF.

As DNA, the CDR3 is TGCGCCAGCAGCTTTCGGACAGGGGCGGACGGTGAGCAGTTCTTC. Translated: CASSFRTGADGEQFF. The chain recombines TRBV5-1 with TRBJ2-1, with 9 bases aligning to TRBD1. This CDR3 has 15 residues. Germline assignment: CDR1 SGHRS and CDR2 YFSETQ. V lost 2 bases, J lost 9 bases, and 9 bases stayed unmatched.

J is TRBJ2-3 and V is TRBV5-1; 9 bases align to TRBD2. Germline V gene data show CDR1 as SGHRS and CDR2 as YFSETQ. V lost 0 bases, J lost 4 bases, and 6 bases stayed unmatched. The CDR3 totals 16 residues. CDR3 coding DNA: TGCGCCAGCAGCTTGGGGACTAGCGATTTCGCAGATACGCAGTATTTT. Its translation: CASSLGTSDFADTQYF.

This chain joins TRBV19 and TRBJ2-7, with 7 bases fitting TRBD1. CDR1 is LNHDA and CDR2 is SQIVND in the germline V gene (reference sequence). This CDR3 is 14 amino acids long. V lost 11 bases and J lost 2; bases outside the gene matches: 12. CDR3 coding DNA: TGTGCCCCAAATTCGGACAGGACGACCTACGAGCAGTACTTC. Its translation: CAPNSDRTTYEQYF.